This TCR beta chain was sequenced during a study of tumour-infiltrating T cells in Burkitt lymphoma. Across the whole study: The Burkitt lymphoma cohort spanned all epidemiological subtypes. Overall and progression-free survival were predicted by productive clonality.

Study observations and caveats: Public clonotypes, several, appeared across numerous Burkitt lymphoma patients.

Repertoires were generated with immunoSEQ multiplex PCR, while TCRdb's copy carries only in-frame clones and drops some. The sample lists roughly 1,700 clones, 15% to 20% occurring once. This clone appeared once. Antigen specificity is unknown. Per the germline V gene, CDR1 is KGHSH and CDR2 is LQKENI. There are 16 residues in the CDR3. J gave up 1 base and V 5 bases, and 8 bases lay outside the gene matches. The clonotype comes from a human donor with Burkitt lymphoma. The chain carries TRBV18 and TRBJ2-5; 9 bases agree with TRBD1. Sequenced input: tumor tissue. The CDR3 is CASSRTGVDLQETQYF. Written as DNA, the CDR3 is TGTGCCAGCTCAAGGACAGGGGTCGATCTCCAAGAGACCCAGTACTTC. The whole variable domain, remainder taken from reference TRBV18 and TRBJ2-5, is NAGVMQNPRHLVRRRGQEARLRCSPMKGHSHVYWYRQLPEEGLKFMVYLQKENIIDESGMPKERFSAEFPKEGPSILRIQQVVRGDSAAYFCASSRTGVDLQETQYFGPGTRLLVL.